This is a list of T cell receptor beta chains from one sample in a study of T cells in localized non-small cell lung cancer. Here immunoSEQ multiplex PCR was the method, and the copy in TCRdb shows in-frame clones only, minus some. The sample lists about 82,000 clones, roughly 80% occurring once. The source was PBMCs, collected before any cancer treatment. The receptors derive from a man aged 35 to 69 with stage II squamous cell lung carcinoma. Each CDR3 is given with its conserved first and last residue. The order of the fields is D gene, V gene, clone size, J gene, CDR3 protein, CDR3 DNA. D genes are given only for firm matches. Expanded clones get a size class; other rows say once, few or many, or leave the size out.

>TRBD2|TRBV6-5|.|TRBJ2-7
CASSYTTGTSPYEQYF
TGTGCCAGCAGTTACACCACCGGGACTAGCCCCTACGAGCAGTACTTC
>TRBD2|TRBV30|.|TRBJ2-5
CAWSRGLAGEIGQETQYF
TGTGCCTGGAGTCGTGGGCTAGCGGGAGAAATAGGCCAAGAGACCCAGTACTTC
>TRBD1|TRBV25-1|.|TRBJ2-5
CASSKPGTGGGETQYF
TGTGCCAGCAGTAAACCGGGGACAGGGGGAGGAGAGACCCAGTACTTC
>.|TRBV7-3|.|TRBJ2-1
CASSPRGGNEQFF
TGTGCCAGCAGCCCCAGGGGAGGCAATGAGCAGTTCTTC
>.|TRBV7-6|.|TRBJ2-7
CASSLGAGDVYEQYF
TGTGCCAGCAGCTTAGGCGCAGGGGATGTCTACGAGCAGTACTTC
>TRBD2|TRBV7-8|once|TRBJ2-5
CASSFLGTSSSETQYF
TGTGCCAGCAGCTTTCTAGGGACTAGCTCCTCGGAGACCCAGTACTTC
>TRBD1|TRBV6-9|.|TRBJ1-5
CASRPGGGGKPQHF
TGTGCCAGCAGGCCAGGGGGCGGGGGGAAGCCCCAGCATTTT
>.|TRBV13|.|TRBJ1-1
CASSTRTGTEAFF
TGTGCCAGCAGCACCCGGACGGGCACTGAAGCTTTCTTT
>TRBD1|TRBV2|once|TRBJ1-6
CASSGTANPMTSPLHF
TGTGCCAGCAGCGGGACAGCCAACCCTATGACTTCACCCCTCCACTTT
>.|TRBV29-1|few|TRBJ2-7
CSVKVQTSGYEQYF
TGCAGCGTCAAGGTTCAGACTAGTGGGTACGAGCAGTACTTC
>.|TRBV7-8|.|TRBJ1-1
CASSLDGGPYTEAFF
TGTGCCAGCAGCTTAGATGGGGGACCGTACACTGAAGCTTTCTTT
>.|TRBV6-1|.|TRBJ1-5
CASSENRGGEPQHF
TGTGCCAGCAGTGAAAATAGGGGTGGAGAGCCCCAGCATTTT
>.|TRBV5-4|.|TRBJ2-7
CASSFGFSSYEQYF
TGTGCCAGCAGCTTTGGCTTCAGCTCCTACGAGCAGTACTTC
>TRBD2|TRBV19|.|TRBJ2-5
CASSHGLAGTQETQYF
TGTGCCAGTAGTCATGGACTAGCGGGGACTCAAGAGACCCAGTACTTC
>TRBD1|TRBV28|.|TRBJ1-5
CASRTGGNQPQHF
TGTGCCAGCAGGACAGGGGGCAATCAGCCCCAGCATTTT
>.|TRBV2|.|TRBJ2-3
CASLRDTTDTQYF
TGTGCCAGCCTTAGGGACACCACAGATACGCAGTATTTT
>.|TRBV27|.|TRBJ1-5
CASGAYSNQPQHF
TGTGCCAGTGGAGCATATAGCAATCAGCCCCAGCATTTT
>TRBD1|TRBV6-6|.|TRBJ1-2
CASTLQGINYGYTF
TGTGCCAGCACCTTACAGGGGATCAACTATGGCTACACCTTC
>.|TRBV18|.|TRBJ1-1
CASSLGIEAFF
TGTGCCAGCTCACTAGGGATTGAAGCTTTCTTT
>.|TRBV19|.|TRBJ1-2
CASRAGPYGYTF
TGTGCCAGTAGAGCAGGGCCCTATGGCTACACCTTC
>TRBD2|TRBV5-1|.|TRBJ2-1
CASSYGTSGASYNEQFF
TGCGCCAGCAGCTATGGGACTAGCGGGGCCTCCTACAATGAGCAGTTCTTC
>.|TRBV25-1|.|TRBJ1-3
CASSAPGTFGNTIYF
TGTGCCAGCAGCGCCCCCGGGACATTCGGAAACACCATATATTTT
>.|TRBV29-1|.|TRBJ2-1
CSVAHGGGQFF
TGCAGCGTTGCTCATGGAGGCGGGCAGTTCTTC
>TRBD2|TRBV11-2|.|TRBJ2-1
CASSLSLAGGRINEQFF
TGTGCCAGCAGCTTAAGTCTAGCGGGAGGCCGAATCAATGAGCAGTTCTTC
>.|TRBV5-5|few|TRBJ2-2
CASSLGGVGELFF
TGTGCCAGCAGCTTGGGGGGCGTCGGGGAGCTGTTTTTT
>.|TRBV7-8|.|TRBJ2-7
CASSGEEYYEQYF
TGTGCCAGCAGCGGGGAGGAGTACTACGAGCAGTACTTC
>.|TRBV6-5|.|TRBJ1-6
CASSTGPIGPLHF
TGTGCCAGCAGTACAGGACCGATCGGACCCCTCCACTTT
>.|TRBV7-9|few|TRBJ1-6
CASSSNLRPLHF
TGTGCCAGCAGTTCCAACCTAAGGCCCCTCCACTTT
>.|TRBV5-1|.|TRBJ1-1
CASSLTPLAPEAFF
TGCGCCAGCAGCTTGACCCCCCTGGCCCCTGAAGCTTTCTTT
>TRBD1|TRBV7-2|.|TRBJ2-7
CASSSNRGRYEQYF
TGTGCCAGCAGCTCTAACAGGGGCCGCTACGAGCAGTACTTC
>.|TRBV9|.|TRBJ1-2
CASSVDSQSSPGGYTF
TGTGCCAGCAGCGTAGATAGTCAGTCTTCTCCCGGCGGCTACACCTTC
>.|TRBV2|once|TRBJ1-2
CASILRGSNYGYTF
TGTGCCAGCATTCTGCGGGGGTCCAACTATGGCTACACCTTC